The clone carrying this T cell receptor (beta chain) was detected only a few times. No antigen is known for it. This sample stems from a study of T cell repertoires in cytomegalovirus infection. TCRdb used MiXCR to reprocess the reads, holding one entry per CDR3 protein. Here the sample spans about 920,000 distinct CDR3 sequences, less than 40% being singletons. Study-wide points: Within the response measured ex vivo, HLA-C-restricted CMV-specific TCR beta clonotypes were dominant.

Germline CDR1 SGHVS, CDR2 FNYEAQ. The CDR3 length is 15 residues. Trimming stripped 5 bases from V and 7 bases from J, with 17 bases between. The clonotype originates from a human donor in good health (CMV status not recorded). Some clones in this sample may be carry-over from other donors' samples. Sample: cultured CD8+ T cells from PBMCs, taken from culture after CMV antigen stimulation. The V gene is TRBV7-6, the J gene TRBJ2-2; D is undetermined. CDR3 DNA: TGTGCCAGCAGCCAAAAGACTGGAAGGGTCGGGGAGCTGTTTTTT. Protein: CASSQKTGRVGELFF.